Here is one T cell receptor beta chain with its context. The antigen this receptor binds is unknown. Base qualities were left out, and no much larger clone turns up one base away. Libraries were constructed by the immunoSEQ multiplex PCR assay. For the multiplex PCR, a mixture combining 60 forward primers for TCR Vbeta segments and 13 reverse primers for TCR Jbeta segments was used. Amplification of the CDR3 region of rearranged TCR beta genes was performed with a multiplex PCR assay on genomic DNA. The amplified TCR beta libraries were sequenced on the Illumina HiSeq System as 87-base-pair reads. As for how the authors treated the data: In a later analysis, 80 million or so unique TCR beta chains were counted across the approximately 640 repertoires, and some 10 million of these chains were shared by at least two donors. Raw reads were error-corrected and collapsed into unique sequences by a nearest-neighbor algorithm in which closely related sequences were merged to remove PCR and sequencing errors. CDR3 sequences were aligned to IMGT reference sequences to assign V, D and J gene segments. For a sequence to be retained, a match of at least six nucleotides to both a V gene segment and a J gene segment was required. A rearrangement counted as productive if the CDR3 had no stop codons and remained in frame with V and J, and every other rearrangement counted as non-productive. CDR3 was defined by IMGT convention, running from the second conserved V-encoded cysteine to the conserved J-encoded phenylalanine. In an earlier analysis of more than 550 of the donors, sequences lacking an unambiguous match to a single V gene segment were excluded. In an earlier analysis of almost 600 of the donors, a V segment was called functional when productive rearrangements were above 56.7%, and segregating when the standard deviation between donors exceeded 5%. To diagnose cytomegalovirus status from the catalog of TCR beta chain sequences, a statistical classification framework was built. In a later analysis, V and J genes were assigned by comparing TCR nucleotide sequences against IMGT/GENE-DB human TR gene sequences. The TCRdist pipeline was used in a later analysis to assign CDR3 sequences and most-parsimonious VDJ recombination scenarios. In a later analysis, each TCR beta chain was defined by its CDR3 amino acid sequence together with its V-gene family, and reads without a unique V-gene family were excluded. A later analysis removed several hundred highly shared, low-generation-probability nucleotide sequences to deal with suspected cross-contamination and a sequencing artifact. In a later analysis, a clonal expansion index for each public chain was calculated from normalized within-repertoire ranks of inferred template counts. In a later analysis, generation probabilities were computed with a VDJ recombination model fitted to out-of-frame rearrangements, and the resulting probabilities were checked against IGoR. A later analysis scored TCR-TCR, TCR-HLA and TCR-CMV co-occurrence with hypergeometric tests, applying a repertoire-size bias correction to TCR pairs. False discovery rates were estimated in a later analysis by permuting HLA or CMV assignments 20 times. In a later analysis, co-occurring TCRs were grouped with DBSCAN, and TCRdist sequence similarity was added when clustering was performed within HLA-allele-positive subsets. For co-occurrence clustering, repertoires with fewer than 30,000 or more than 120,000 public chains were excluded, along with four to six repertoires with anomalous nucleotide sharing. Imported from immuneACCESS, the table was reduced by TCRdb to in-frame sequences with V and J called. These copies leave out some clones; in studies compared against another copy, an unresolved V gene accounts for under half, and the cause of the remainder is not known. Clone size and the V and J calls come from that table; the DNA yielded D and trimming. The sample has tens of thousands of clones on record, around 90% of them singletons. The ten most abundant clones make up 8% of the sample.

This entry comes from a study of cytomegalovirus exposure and HLA in healthy donors (dated by TCRdb to about 2017). As for the study more broadly: An earlier analysis of about 530 of the donors reported 250 to 300 Gb of sequence data and 95 million to 130 million unique TCR beta sequences obtained from some 170 million T cells. An early release that covered several hundred HLA-typed donors contained approximately 300 gigabases of sequencing data and roughly 84 million unique TCR sequences. Among the roughly 400 genotyped donors, 75% to 90% belonged to the genetic ancestry cluster associated with self-reported Caucasian donors. The aim of the study was to test whether cataloging public T cell receptors could identify signatures of past pathogen exposure. The study profiled the T cell repertoires of 550 to 700 subjects by immunosequencing and related them to cytomegalovirus serostatus. A separate validation cohort of 100 to 150 different subjects was used in addition to the approximately 640-subject first cohort. To predict cytomegalovirus infection status, the study combined high-throughput TCR immunosequencing, statistical association of individual TCRs with disease status, and machine learning. A later analysis re-analyzed previously published TCR beta repertoires from about 730 donors and added high-resolution HLA genotyping to study TCR occurrence patterns. The later analysis used no new phenotypic data to find candidate immune exposures, relying instead on TCR beta sequences and their occurrence across donors. In an earlier analysis of a few hundred of the donors, high-throughput TCR beta sequencing was used to judge whether each TCR beta V gene segment behaved as functional or pseudogenic. Donor age, sex, ethnicity and CMV serostatus were compiled together with the repertoire data. A later genetic analysis used genome-wide SNP genotypes for about 65% of the roughly 670 donors, treating that subset as a discovery cohort. Every discovery cohort repertoire had been produced on one sequencing platform. HLA typing covered class I and class II loci at four-digit resolution. Typing coverage differed by locus: A, B, C, DRB1 and DQB1 were typed in about 629-640 donors, DQA1 in about 510, DPA1 in approximately 600, and DPB1 in just under 490. Because of strong linkage in the cohort, 5 or 6 DR-DQ haplotypes were treated as single units for association and clustering. Across under 500 genotyped donors of the cohort, an average of about 250,000 unique TCR beta nucleotide sequences per donor were sequenced, and approximately 19% of those sequences were non-productive.

The cohort comprised fewer than 700 healthy bone marrow donors. All cohort members were sampled while nominally healthy, although unrecorded immune exposures were likely present. The donor was CMV seropositive and was included in the group of 250 to 300 seropositive cohort members. A peripheral blood sample was provided by each donor, and peripheral blood mononuclear cells were used for TCR beta sequencing. The Qiagen DNeasy Blood Extraction Kit was used to extract genomic DNA from the blood cell samples. Summary of the overall study and its limitations: Across donors, most TCR sequences were observed very rarely, whereas some public TCRs were present in many individuals. A later analysis found that HLA-associated TCR beta chains were more clonally expanded and had lower generation probabilities than equally common non-associated chains. A later genetic analysis associated a missense DCLRE1C variant with V-gene and J-gene trimming of TCR beta chains, and an independent cohort replicated the association. Immune exposure information for the cohort was limited to CMV serostatus. A few of the identified cytomegalovirus-associated TCR beta chains were confirmed in vitro to be specific for cytomegalovirus antigens. Most CMV-associated TCR beta chains appeared to be HLA-restricted in a later analysis, and the HLA associations seemed to be driven largely by CMV exposure. Cytomegalovirus status was reported to be diagnosed by the classifier with high specificity and sensitivity in both the original and validation cohorts. In a later analysis, the rate of TCR association differed among HLA loci, with DRB1 alleles having the most associated TCRs and HLA-C alleles having the fewest. In a later analysis, several top co-occurrence clusters were reported to appear linked to parvovirus B19, influenza, CMV and Epstein-Barr virus. The presence/absence analyses assumed that sequencing depth was roughly uniform across donors, and that assumption may not be true. The authors suggested that the approach could potentially be generalized to other disease states and immunological phenotypes. Because some donors lacked HLA typing at each locus, the association tests relied only on the typed subset. Broadly in line with IMGT annotations, most TCR beta V segments showed up in productive rearrangements about 87% or about 30% of the time in an earlier analysis of some 590 of the donors. Some 15 rarely observed V segments, including chromosome 9 orphons, were excluded from the earlier analysis of about 610 of the donors because counts were too low. At a false discovery rate of 0.05, a later analysis linked roughly 17,000 TCR beta sequences to specific HLA alleles. The study listed 164 TCR beta chains as associated with cytomegalovirus. According to a later genetic analysis, donors in an Asian-associated ancestry cluster had fewer N-insertions in productive TCRs than the approximately 690-donor mean. Assigning TCR associations to individual alleles was difficult when HLA alleles, especially DR and DQ, strongly co-occurred. A further reported finding was that TCR beta sequences accurately predicted the HLA-A and HLA-B alleles for most subjects in the first cohort. Linkage disequilibrium might explain the correlated functional status among segregating V segments, but an unknown experimental factor could not be excluded. The sequencing pipeline was judged likely to have produced a cluster of highly shared sequence variants as a technical artifact. In this cohort, only TCR beta chains were sequenced, and detectable features were limited by the absence of alpha or paired-chain data.

The source of this sequence is a woman in her thirties or forties in good health and CMV-seropositive. Input material: PBMCs.

In nucleotide form, the sequence is TGTGCCAGCCAGCCTCCCGGAGTGGGTGGCTACACCTTC. Translation gives CASQPPGVGGYTF. This receptor chain uses TRBV28 and TRBJ1-2; the D gene lacks a confident call. Spanning cysteine to phenylalanine, the CDR3 consists of 13 amino acids. Only the CDR3 portion is preserved as DNA: 39 bases, with reading frame beginning at the first base. The germline V gene specifies MDHEN as CDR1 and SYDVKM as CDR2. At the junction V is shortened by 8 bases and J by 7 bases, with 17 bases in between.